This note documents a single TCR beta chain sequence. V shed 4 bases and J shed 3 bases, with 18 bases lying between them. CDR3 length: 17 amino acids. Germline loops: CDR1 SNHLY, CDR2 FYNNEI. These data come from a study of blood T cell repertoires in COVID-19. Study-wide context: The United States, Italy and Spain provided the acute and convalescent COVID-19 samples.

Here immunoSEQ multiplex PCR was the method, and the copy in TCRdb shows in-frame clones only, minus some. The sample holds about 230,000 clones, roughly 84% seen once. This sequence originates from a man aged 35-49 years with acute or convalescent COVID-19. The sequenced sample was peripheral blood. This chain uses TRBV2 with TRBJ1-4, with D possibly being TRBD1 (6 bases). Here the CDR3 DNA reads TGTGCCAGCAGTGGGTTTATCCGGACAGTTTCTAATGAAAAACTGTTTTTT. Translation gives CASSGFIRTVSNEKLFF.